A single sample gave rise to the 31 T cell receptor beta chains below, sequenced in a study of naive and memory T cell subsets. Broader study findings: Naive repertoires, especially CD8, held a few larger clonotypes, possibly memory cells re-expressing CD45RA.

An equimolar mix of two oligonucleotides served as the beta constant-region primer for TRBC1 and TRBC2. Four rounds of PCR amplified the ligated cDNA using nested alpha and beta constant-region primers plus SP2. Each CDR3 protein gets one entry after TCRdb re-called the UMI-ligation and nested PCR reads with MiXCR. The sample has about 160,000 distinct CDR3 sequences; roughly 22% are singletons. These receptors lack a known antigen. Sample: naive CD4+ T cells from blood. Receptor source: a human donor in good health.

CDR3 region: CASTWGRGYEQYF. CDR3 bases: TGTGCCAGCACCTGGGGGAGGGGGTACGAGCAGTACTTC. The chain carries TRBV28 and TRBJ2-7; possible D gene TRBD2, 7 bases. From germline, CDR1 is MDHEN and CDR2 SYDVKM. This CDR3 is built from 13 residues. V lost 7 bases and J lost 4, with 14 bases in between.

V usage is TRBV19 and J usage is TRBJ2-1; no definite D call. Germline values: CDR1 LNHDA, CDR2 SQIVND (reference sequence). The CDR3 extends over 12 amino acids. V gave up 3 bases and J gave up 7 bases, with 7 bases separating them. CDR3 loop: CASSMRWNEQFF. CDR3 nucleotides: TGTGCCAGTAGTATGAGGTGGAATGAGCAGTTCTTC.

This chain joins TRBV2 and TRBJ2-3; D unresolved. CDR3 length: 15 amino acids. CDR1 and CDR2 from the germline V gene are SNHLY and FYNNEI. The V end was cut by 3 bases, the J end by 0 bases, with 10 bases between. The CDR3 bases are TGTGCCAGCAGTGACAGGCTAGTGAGCACAGATACGCAGTATTTT. Translating gives CASSDRLVSTDTQYF.

This clonotype was counted between two and nine times. The V and J genes are TRBV27 and TRBJ2-7; no reliable D call. In germline, CDR1 is MNHEY, CDR2 SMNVEV (reference sequence). This CDR3 has 14 amino acids. V was cut by 3 bases and J by 4 bases, with 13 bases left in between. The CDR3 loop reads CASSFAQTSYEQYF. DNA of the CDR3: TGTGCCAGCAGTTTTGCACAGACCTCATACGAGCAGTACTTC.

CDR3 protein: CASSLAPGTGDNEQFF. The CDR3 region has the DNA TGTGCCAGCAGCTTAGCCCCCGGGACAGGAGACAATGAGCAGTTCTTC. The chain links TRBV11-2 to TRBJ2-1; TRBD1 matches at 8 bases. The trim removed 1 base at V and 5 bases at J, leaving 7 bases unmatched. Germline CDR1 reads SGHAT; CDR2 reads FQNNGV. The CDR3 is 16 residues long.

The V and J genes are TRBV9 and TRBJ2-5, with 7 bases aligning to TRBD1. The CDR3 consists of 14 residues. The V segment lost 3 bases and the J segment 1 base; nucleotides outside the gene matches: 3. From germline, CDR1 is SGDLS and CDR2 YYNGEE. This CDR3 is CASSGQGVQETQYF. The DNA of the CDR3 is TGTGCCAGCAGCGGTCAGGGGGTCCAAGAGACCCAGTACTTC.

This clonotype was counted many times. The V and J genes are TRBV5-1 and TRBJ2-3; D is unclear. Germline V gene data show CDR1 as SGHRS and CDR2 as YFSETQ. V dropped 4 bases and J dropped 1 base, with 10 bases sitting between them. The CDR3 loop spans 14 amino acids. CDR3 DNA sequence: TGCGCCAGCAGCCCGACCACGGGCACAGATACGCAGTATTTT. Translation: CASSPTTGTDTQYF.

This clonotype was counted at least ten times. This sequence joins TRBV3-1 and TRBJ1-4; the D gene is possibly TRBD1 (5 bases). The CDR3 runs to 15 residues. The V gene lost 2 bases and the J gene lost 7 bases, with 14 bases spanning the gap. CDR1 and CDR2 from the germline V gene are LGHDT and YNNKEL (reference sequence). In DNA form, the CDR3 reads TGTGCCAGCAGCCAATTCCAGCCCGGGGGTGAAAAACTGTTTTTT. It translates to CASSQFQPGGEKLFF.

A remark on this clonotype: Its ends do not fully match the called genes, so a read error is possible. The chain has TRBV7-8 and TRBJ2-1; 10 positions match TRBD2. Germline CDR1 SGHVS, CDR2 FQNEAQ. The CDR3 totals 18 residues. The CDR3 region has the DNA TGTGGCAGCAGCTCCGAAGGGCTAGCGGGAGCCTCCTACAATGAGCAGTTCTTC. This translates into CGSSSEGLAGASYNEQFF.

The sample holds many counts of this clonotype. The chain has TRBV29-1 and TRBJ2-7, with 8 bases fitting TRBD1. After removal of 6 bases from V and 3 bases from J, the junction contained 7 bases not matched to a gene. Germline V lookup: CDR1 SQVTM, CDR2 ANQGSEA. This CDR3 contains 13 residues. CDR3 loop: CSVRTGSDYEQYF. In DNA, the CDR3 is TGCAGCGTCAGGACAGGGAGCGACTACGAGCAGTACTTC.

This chain uses TRBV6-5 with TRBJ2-2, with D uncertain. The CDR3 spans 15 residues. Trimming took 6 bases from V and 0 from J, leaving 11 bases between them. CDR1 MNHEY and CDR2 SVGAGI come from the germline V gene. The CDR3 coding sequence is TGTGCCAGCAGACGTCCTGATGCGAACACCGGGGAGCTGTTTTTT. This sequence encodes CASRRPDANTGELFF.

The chain uses TRBV6-1 and TRBJ2-1; D gene unclear. Germline CDR1 and CDR2: MNHNS and SASEGT. This CDR3 is 13 amino acids long. V dropped 6 bases and J dropped 2 bases, with 8 bases sitting between them. The CDR3: CASRAQPYNEQFF. In nucleotides, the CDR3 is TGTGCCAGCAGAGCGCAGCCCTACAATGAGCAGTTCTTC.

The chain is built from TRBV6-6 and TRBJ2-2, with 10 bases identical to TRBD1. The junction had 5 bases not matched to a gene; V was cut back by 6 bases and J by 4 bases. This CDR3 comprises 15 residues. Germline-derived CDR1 and CDR2 are MNHNY and SVGAGI (reference sequence). DNA for the CDR3: TGTGCCAGCAGCCTGGACAGGGGGAGCACCGGGGAGCTGTTTTTT. Translated, it gives CASSLDRGSTGELFF.

The chain carries TRBV29-1 and TRBJ1-1, with TRBD1 as a possible D gene (6 bases). Germline CDR1 is SQVTM and CDR2 is ANQGSEA. V shed 4 bases and J shed 0 bases, with 12 bases lying between them. The CDR3 has 14 residues. CDR3 nucleotide sequence: TGCAGCGTTGCGGACAGATTTATGAACACTGAAGCTTTCTTT. This sequence encodes CSVADRFMNTEAFF.

The chain employs TRBV20-1 and TRBJ1-1; no clear D gene. Trimming removed 2 bases from V and 6 bases from J, with 16 bases in between. The CDR3 length is 14 residues. The germline V gene encodes CDR1 DFQATT and CDR2 SNEGSKA (reference sequence). CDR3 loop: CSARIIGSYSEAFF. Written as DNA, the CDR3 is TGCAGTGCTAGAATAATAGGGAGTTACTCTGAAGCTTTCTTT.

This clonotype was found once. CDR3 DNA: TGTGCCAGCAGTTCCACGGGGGCTCTCGGGACAGATACGCAGTATTTT. Translating it yields CASSSTGALGTDTQYF. The rearrangement joins TRBV28 to TRBJ2-3; D possibly matches TRBD1 or TRBD2 (6 bases each). V lost 4 bases and J 3 bases, leaving 17 bases between the germline ends. This CDR3 spans 16 amino acids. Germline assignment: CDR1 MDHEN and CDR2 SYDVKM.

This clonotype came up a few times. V gene TRBV6-6 combines with J gene TRBJ2-1, with D unclear. Trimming took 5 bases from V and 3 from J, leaving 8 bases between them. CDR3 length: 13 residues. Per the germline V gene, CDR1 is MNHNY and CDR2 is SVGAGI (reference sequence). Here the CDR3 DNA reads TGTGCCAGCAGTCGGGTCGTCTACAATGAGCAGTTCTTC. This encodes CASSRVVYNEQFF.

This clonotype is a singleton in its sample. The chain couples TRBV11-2 to TRBJ1-5, with no clear D. The CDR3 is 15 residues long. Germline V gene sequence: CDR1 SGHAT, CDR2 FQNNGV. Deletions cut 5 bases from V and 6 bases from J, with 17 bases between. The CDR3 coding sequence is TGTGCCAGCAGCCCCCGATCGGGTGGAAGTCAGCCCCAGCATTTT. Protein: CASSPRSGGSQPQHF.

This clonotype occurred many times. V and J are TRBV12-3 or TRBV12-4 and TRBJ1-1; D remains unclear. Trimming left V 2 bases short and J 1 base short, with 5 bases between. This CDR3 comprises 13 residues. The CDR3 DNA reads as TGTGCCAGCAGTTTATGGCAGAACACTGAAGCTTTCTTT. Protein: CASSLWQNTEAFF.

The chain links TRBV6-6 to TRBJ2-1; 8 bases align to TRBD1. V lost 6 bases to trimming and J lost 6 bases; unmatched junction nucleotides: 16. This CDR3 contains 17 residues. Germline CDR1 and CDR2: MNHNY and SVGAGI (reference sequence). The CDR3 region has the DNA TGTGCCAGCAGGCCCCCCCGGACAGGGAATTTAGTCAATGAGCAGTTCTTC. This encodes CASRPPRTGNLVNEQFF.

This clonotype has a count of ten or more. This rearrangement joins TRBV14 to TRBJ2-1; TRBD1 might be the D (5 bases). Trimming pared 0 bases from V and 9 bases from J, leaving 12 bases between. Germline CDR1 is SGHDN and CDR2 is FVKESK. This CDR3 has 14 residues. CDR3 region: CASSQDTPQGEQFF. The CDR3 coding sequence is TGTGCCAGCAGCCAAGATACACCCCAGGGTGAGCAGTTCTTC.

This clonotype showed up just once. The chain recombines TRBV3-1 with TRBJ2-7; D is undetermined. Germline lookup yields CDR1 LGHDT and CDR2 YNNKEL (reference sequence). The V gene lost 0 bases and the J gene lost 7 bases, with 16 bases spanning the gap. The CDR3 consists of 15 residues. CDR3 region: CASSQDLRMLAEQYF. For the CDR3, the DNA is TGTGCCAGCAGCCAAGATCTAAGAATGCTGGCGGAGCAGTACTTC.

This clonotype showed up just a few times. This chain connects TRBV24-1 to TRBJ2-7, with D hard to call. V dropped 8 bases and J dropped 4 bases, with 8 bases sitting between them. The length of the CDR3 is 11 residues. From germline, CDR1 is KGHDR and CDR2 SFDVKD. CDR3 loop: CATTDRYEQYF. For the CDR3, the DNA is TGTGCCACCACGGATCGTTACGAGCAGTACTTC.

This clonotype was observed a handful of times. The chain is built from TRBV5-1 and TRBJ1-6, with 9 bases lining up with TRBD1. Trimming removed 4 bases from V and 4 bases from J; junction bases left unmatched: 3. The CDR3 spans 15 residues. Per germline, CDR1 SGHRS and CDR2 YFSETQ. The CDR3 DNA is TGCGCCAGCAGCCTGGGACAGGGATATAATTCACCCCTCCACTTT. Translation gives CASSLGQGYNSPLHF.

V and J are TRBV30 and TRBJ2-7; D uncertain. This CDR3 has 14 residues. Germline V lookup: CDR1 GTSNPN, CDR2 SVGIG (reference sequence). The V end lost 2 bases, the J end lost 0 bases, and 11 bases lay between the germline ends. CDR3 in amino acids: CAWSPAAVSYEQYF. The CDR3 nucleotides are TGTGCCTGGAGTCCCGCGGCTGTCTCCTACGAGCAGTACTTC.

As regards this clonotype: One junction end does not reproduce the germline sequence, and a read error may be involved. The chain joins TRBV9 to TRBJ2-2, with TRBD2 matching 7 bases. This CDR3 is 15 amino acids long. Germline lookup yields CDR1 SGDLS and CDR2 YYNGEE. The CDR3 spells CVSSAGTTSTGELFF. CDR3 nucleotide sequence: TGTGTCAGCAGCGCCGGGACTACCTCCACCGGGGAGCTGTTTTTT.

This clonotype was seen a single time. This rearrangement joins TRBV3-1 to TRBJ1-6; D is unclear. Trimming took off 6 bases at V and 8 bases at J, with 11 bases between the two ends. This CDR3 has 13 amino acids. Germline V gene data show CDR1 as LGHDT and CDR2 as YNNKEL (reference sequence). The CDR3 loop is CASSPSQDSPLHF. As DNA, the CDR3 is TGTGCCAGCAGTCCTAGTCAGGATTCACCCCTCCACTTT.

In DNA, the CDR3 is TGTGCCAGCAGCCGGGGGACTAGCGGGAGTCGTTACTTC. Translation: CASSRGTSGSRYF. The chain has TRBV6-5 and TRBJ2-5; 14 nucleotides line up with TRBD2. V lost 6 bases to trimming and J lost 14 bases; unmatched junction nucleotides: 8. The germline V gene has CDR1 MNHEY and CDR2 SVGAGI. The CDR3 is 13 amino acids.

V usage is TRBV7-3 and J usage is TRBJ1-1, with 10 bases identical to TRBD1. The J segment lost 10 bases and the V segment lost 4 bases, leaving 9 bases of the junction unmatched. Germline lookup yields CDR1 SGHTA and CDR2 FQGTGA. This CDR3 spans 14 amino acids. The chain's CDR3 is CASSSEDRGSGAFF. CDR3 nucleotides: TGTGCCAGCAGCTCTGAGGACAGGGGGAGTGGAGCTTTCTTT.

This clonotype was detected a few times. The CDR3 loop is CAWSVWAEGTQYF. CDR3 DNA sequence: TGTGCCTGGAGTGTATGGGCGGAGGGGACCCAGTACTTC. The V and J genes are TRBV30 and TRBJ2-5; possible D gene TRBD2, 6 bases. The V gene lost 0 bases and the J gene lost 7 bases, with 12 bases spanning the gap. This CDR3 contains 13 residues. Germline V gene data show CDR1 as GTSNPN and CDR2 as SVGIG (reference sequence).

This clonotype was counted ten times or more. The chain is built from TRBV11-2 and TRBJ2-3, with 9 bases fitting TRBD2. Germline V gives CDR1 SGHAT, CDR2 FQNNGV. This CDR3 is built from 14 residues. V gave up 2 bases and J gave up 10 bases; unmatched junction bases: 7. As DNA, the CDR3 is TGTGCCAGCAGCTTATGGCTAGCGGGAAGCGCGCAGTATTTT. This sequence encodes CASSLWLAGSAQYF.